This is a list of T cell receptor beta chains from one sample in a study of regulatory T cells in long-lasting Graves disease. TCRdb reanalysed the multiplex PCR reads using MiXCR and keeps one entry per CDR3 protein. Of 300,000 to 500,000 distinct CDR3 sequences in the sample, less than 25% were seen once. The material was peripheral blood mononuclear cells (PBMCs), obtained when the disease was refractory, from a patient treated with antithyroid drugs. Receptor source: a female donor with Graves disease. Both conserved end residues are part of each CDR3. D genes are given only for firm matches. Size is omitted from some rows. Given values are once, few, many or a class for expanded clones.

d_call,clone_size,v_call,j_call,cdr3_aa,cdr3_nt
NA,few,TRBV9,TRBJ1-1,CASSVAEGGTEAFF,TGTGCCAGCAGCGTAGCTGAGGGGGGCACTGAAGCTTTCTTT
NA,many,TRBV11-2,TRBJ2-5,CASSQLARETQYF,TGTGCCAGCAGCCAACTAGCACGAGAGACCCAGTACTTC
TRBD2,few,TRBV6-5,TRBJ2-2,CASSYGGLAGGPSTGELFF,TGTGCCAGCAGTTACGGGGGACTAGCGGGAGGGCCGAGCACCGGGGAGCTGTTTTTT
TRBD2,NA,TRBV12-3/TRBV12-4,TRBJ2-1,CASKRAGGPVNEQFF,TGTGCCAGCAAACGAGCGGGAGGGCCGGTAAATGAGCAGTTCTTC
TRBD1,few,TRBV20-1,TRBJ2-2,CSATRGLGGELFF,TGCAGTGCAACCAGGGGGCTGGGCGGGGAGCTGTTTTTT
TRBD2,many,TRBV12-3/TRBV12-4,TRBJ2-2,CASRPRGLNTGELFF,TGTGCCAGCAGACCGAGGGGACTAAACACCGGGGAGCTGTTTTTT
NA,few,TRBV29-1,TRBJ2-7,CSVIPTDSYEQYF,TGCAGCGTTATTCCCACCGACTCCTACGAGCAGTACTTC
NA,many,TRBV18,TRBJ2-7,CASSPRQSYEQYF,TGTGCCAGCTCACCTAGACAGTCCTACGAGCAGTACTTC
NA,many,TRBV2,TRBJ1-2,CASSAGQKWGYTF,TGTGCCAGCAGTGCCGGACAGAAGTGGGGCTACACCTTC
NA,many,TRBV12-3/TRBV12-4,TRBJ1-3,CASSPGSGTPVSGNTIYF,TGTGCCAGCAGCCCCGGATCCGGGACTCCTGTCTCTGGAAACACCATATATTTT
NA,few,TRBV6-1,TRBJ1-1,CASSERGLNTEAFF,TGTGCCAGCAGTGAACGGGGCCTGAACACTGAAGCTTTCTTT
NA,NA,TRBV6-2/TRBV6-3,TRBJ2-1,CASSTFGGGHNEQFF,TGTGCCAGCAGTACTTTTGGGGGTGGGCACAATGAGCAGTTCTTC
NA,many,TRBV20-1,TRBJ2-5,CSASQEEAQYF,TGCAGTGCTAGTCAGGAAGAGGCCCAGTACTTC
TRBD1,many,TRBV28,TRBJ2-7,CASSPPGQGRLAYTYEQYF,TGTGCCAGCAGCCCTCCGGGACAGGGTCGCCTCGCCTATACCTACGAGCAGTACTTC
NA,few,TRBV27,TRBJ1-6,CASSQIRGQDSPLHF,TGTGCCAGCAGCCAGATCCGGGGGCAAGATTCACCCCTCCACTTT
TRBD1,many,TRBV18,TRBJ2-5,CASSGTGKETQYF,TGTGCCAGCTCCGGGACAGGGAAAGAGACCCAGTACTTC